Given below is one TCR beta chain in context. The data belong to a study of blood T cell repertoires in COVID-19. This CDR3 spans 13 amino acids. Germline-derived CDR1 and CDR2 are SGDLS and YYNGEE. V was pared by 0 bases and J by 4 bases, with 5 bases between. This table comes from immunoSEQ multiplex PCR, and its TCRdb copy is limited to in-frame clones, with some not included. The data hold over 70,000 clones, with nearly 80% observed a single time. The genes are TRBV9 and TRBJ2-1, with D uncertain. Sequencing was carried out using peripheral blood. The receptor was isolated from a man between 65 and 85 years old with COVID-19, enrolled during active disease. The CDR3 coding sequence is TGTGCCAGCAGCGTAGACTCTTACAATGAGCAGTTCTTC. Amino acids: CASSVDSYNEQFF.